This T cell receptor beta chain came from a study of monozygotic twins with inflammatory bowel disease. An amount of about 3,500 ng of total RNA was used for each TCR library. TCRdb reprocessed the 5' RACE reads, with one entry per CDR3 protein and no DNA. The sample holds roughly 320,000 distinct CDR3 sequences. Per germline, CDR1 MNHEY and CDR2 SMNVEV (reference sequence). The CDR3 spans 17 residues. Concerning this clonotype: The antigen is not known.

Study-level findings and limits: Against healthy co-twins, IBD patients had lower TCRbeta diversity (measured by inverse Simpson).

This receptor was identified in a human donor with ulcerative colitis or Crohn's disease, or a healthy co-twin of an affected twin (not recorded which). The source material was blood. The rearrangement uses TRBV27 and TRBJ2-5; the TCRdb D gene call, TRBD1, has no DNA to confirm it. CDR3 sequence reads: CASSSHILGASQETQYF.